The TCR beta chain described here comes from a study of early T cells in non-severe SARS-CoV-2 infection. Turning to the study itself: Bulk RNA isolated from unsorted whole blood underwent sequencing; chains were not paired.

Germline V lookup: CDR1 MDHEN, CDR2 SYDVKM. V lost 8 bases to trimming and J lost 4 bases, with 18 bases between them. The CDR3 runs 14 residues. TCRdb passed the 5' RACE reads through MiXCR, listing each CDR3 protein once. Of about 45,000 distinct CDR3 sequences listed, more than 9% are singletons. This rearrangement joins TRBV28 to TRBJ2-7; D is possibly TRBD1 (6 bases). The sequence was collected from an adult who was a healthcare worker with PCR-confirmed SARS-CoV-2 infection or an uninfected control (not recorded which). Sequencing was carried out using whole blood. CDR3 in DNA: TGTGCCAGCTATACCGGGACAAGTCTTTACGAGCAGTACTTC. This translates into CASYTGTSLYEQYF.